Following are 15 T cell receptor beta chains from one sample sequenced in a study of cytomegalovirus exposure and HLA in healthy donors. The PCR ran on 60 Vbeta and 13 Jbeta primers. Data came from immunoSEQ multiplex PCR; TCRdb stores just in-frame clones and leaves some out. The listing contains approximately 110,000 clones. The specimen sequenced was PBMCs. The receptors were sampled from a man in his fifties or sixties in good health and CMV-seronegative.

This chain uses TRBV4-2 with TRBJ2-5, with D possibly TRBD2 on 6 matching bases. The CDR3 contains 14 residues. CDR1 is LGHNA and CDR2 is YNFKEQ in the germline V gene. Deletions cut 1 base from V and 5 bases from J, with 11 bases between. The CDR3 here is CASSQGGDGETQYF. The CDR3 DNA sequence: TGTGCCAGCAGCCAAGGGGGGGATGGGGAGACCCAGTACTTC.

A note on this clone: An end of the junction does not agree with germline; a read error may underlie this. CDR3 coding DNA: TGTGCCAGCAGCTTAGTTGCAGGGGGCGGCAGCAATCAACCCCAGCATTTT. This translates into CASSLVAGGGSNQPQHF. This chain links TRBV7-8 with TRBJ1-5; 8 bases are shared with TRBD1. CDR3 length: 17 residues. Germline lookup yields CDR1 SGHVS and CDR2 FQNEAQ.

The chain is built from TRBV4-3 and TRBJ1-5; 7 bases agree with TRBD1. The germline gives CDR1 LGHNA, CDR2 YSLEER. V was clipped by 5 bases and J by 5 bases; unmatched bases: 9. This CDR3 region has 15 residues. The CDR3 nucleotides are TGCGCCAGCAGCACTAACAGGGGTGGGGATCAGCCCCAGCATTTT. Its protein is CASSTNRGGDQPQHF.

This chain connects TRBV19 to TRBJ2-3; possible D gene TRBD2, 6 bases. Germline CDR1 and CDR2: LNHDA and SQIVND (reference sequence). The CDR3 totals 15 residues. V was pared by 1 base and J by 1 base, with 9 bases between. The CDR3 bases are TGTGCCAGTAGTATAGGGCGCGGGGGCACAGATACGCAGTATTTT. This encodes CASSIGRGGTDTQYF.

The CDR3: CASSPDMKGYEQYF. The CDR3 DNA reads TGTGCCAGCTCACCTGACATGAAAGGATACGAGCAGTACTTC. The chain is built from TRBV18 and TRBJ2-7; D remains ambiguous. V was pared by 3 bases and J by 4 bases, with 13 bases between. CDR1 and CDR2 from the germline V gene are KGHSH and LQKENI. The CDR3 sequence is 14 residues long.

The rearrangement links TRBV7-2 to TRBJ1-2; D may be TRBD1 (5 bases). Trimming took 5 bases from V and 2 from J, leaving 12 bases between them. The V gene's germline CDR1 is SGHTA and CDR2 FQGNSA. CDR3 length: 14 residues. DNA for the CDR3: TGTGCCAGCAGCCCGGGACTGACCAACTATGGCTACACCTTC. Its translation is CASSPGLTNYGYTF.

This chain connects TRBV9 to TRBJ2-7; weak D call: TRBD1 (5 bases). Germline CDR1 and CDR2: SGDLS and YYNGEE. Trimming shortened V by 1 base and J by 5 bases, and 10 bases separated the two germline ends. The CDR3 is 13 residues long. CDR3 sequence: CASSVRGNHEQYF. CDR3 DNA: TGTGCCAGCAGCGTAAGGGGAAATCACGAGCAGTACTTC.

V usage is TRBV10-3 and J usage is TRBJ1-3, with 7 bases identical to TRBD1. The trim removed 5 bases at V and 8 bases at J, leaving 6 bases unmatched. Per the germline V gene, CDR1 is ENHRY and CDR2 is SYGVKD. The CDR3 extends over 13 amino acids. CDR3 amino acids: CAISTTGLDTIYF. In nucleotides, the CDR3 is TGTGCCATCAGTACGACAGGGTTGGACACCATATATTTT.

CDR3: CSARAIYEQYF. The CDR3 DNA sequence: TGCAGTGCTCGAGCAATCTACGAGCAGTACTTC. This chain links TRBV20-1 with TRBJ2-7; D call uncertain. The CDR3 is 11 residues long. V shed 5 bases and J shed 3 bases, with 8 bases lying between them. Looked up from germline, CDR1 is DFQATT and CDR2 is SNEGSKA (reference sequence).

The rearrangement uses TRBV6-6 and TRBJ1-4; 9 nucleotides agree with TRBD1. The CDR3 consists of 14 residues. CDR1 is MNHNY and CDR2 is SVGAGI in the germline V gene (reference sequence). After removal of 7 bases from V and 7 bases from J, the junction contained 7 bases not matched to a gene. CDR3 DNA sequence: TGTGCCAGCACTTCGGGACAGGGAGTTGAAAAACTGTTTTTT. This translates into CASTSGQGVEKLFF.

The V call is TRBV18, the J call TRBJ1-1; TRBD1 agrees at 11 bases. Per the germline V gene, CDR1 is KGHSH and CDR2 is LQKENI. This CDR3 has 15 residues. Trimming cost V 3 bases and J 2 bases; bases outside gene matches: 2. CDR3 residues: CASSPGTGGNTEAFF. The DNA of the CDR3 is TGTGCCAGCTCACCCGGGACAGGGGGTAACACTGAAGCTTTCTTT.

The V call is TRBV6-1, the J call TRBJ1-1; 10 bases align to TRBD1. Looked up from germline, CDR1 is MNHNS and CDR2 is SASEGT. The CDR3 is made up of 15 amino acids. V shed 4 bases, J shed 5 bases, and the junction held 7 bases outside the gene matches. Here the CDR3 reads CASSVTGGLGTEAFF. The CDR3 DNA follows: TGTGCCAGCAGTGTGACAGGGGGCTTAGGGACTGAAGCTTTCTTT.

The J gene is TRBJ1-4, the V gene TRBV13, with D possibly being TRBD1 (6 bases). Trimming took 2 bases from V and 4 from J, leaving 11 bases between them. Germline CDR1 reads PRHDT; CDR2 reads FYEKMQ (reference sequence). The CDR3 loop spans 15 amino acids. CDR3 coding DNA: TGTGCCAGCAGCTTAAACCACAGGGATAATGAAAAACTGTTTTTT. Amino acid sequence: CASSLNHRDNEKLFF.

This chain uses TRBV6-5 with TRBJ1-2, with 9 bases fitting TRBD1. Germline CDR1 reads MNHEY; CDR2 reads SVGAGI. With V trimmed by 5 bases and J by 3 bases, 7 bases remained unmatched. The CDR3 loop spans 15 amino acids. The CDR3 protein is CASSRGQGRDYGYTF. CDR3 DNA: TGTGCCAGCAGTCGCGGACAGGGGAGGGACTATGGCTACACCTTC.

V gene TRBV7-9 combines with J gene TRBJ2-7; TRBD1 matches 10 bases. CDR1 is SEHNR, CDR2 FQNEAQ, per germline (reference sequence). The length of the CDR3 is 16 residues. Losses at the gene ends were 5 bases for V and 0 bases for J; bases not matched to a gene: 7. In DNA, the CDR3 is TGTGCCAGCAGCAAGACAGGGGGCTCCGGCTCCTACGAGCAGTACTTC. It is translated as CASSKTGGSGSYEQYF.